These 25 T cell receptor beta chains share one sample of origin, sequenced in a study of radiotherapy plus CTLA-4 blockade in lung cancer. Only in-frame clones appear in the TCRdb table, and some are missing; sequencing was by immunoSEQ multiplex PCR. The sample carries some 70,000 clones, about four fifths recorded once. Sequenced here: peripheral blood, sampled from a patient treated with radiotherapy plus ipilimumab. The receptors here all came from a human donor with non-small cell lung cancer who had a partial response to radiotherapy plus ipilimumab.

CDR3 coding DNA: TGTGCCAGCAGTGTGGGGCAGGGGGAAAATCAGCCCCAGCATTTT. This translates into CASSVGQGENQPQHF. The chain employs TRBV2 and TRBJ1-5, with 7 bases fitting TRBD1. Germline CDR1 SNHLY, CDR2 FYNNEI. There are 15 residues in the CDR3. The J segment lost 4 bases and the V segment lost 4 bases, leaving 7 bases of the junction unmatched.

Only a few counts were recorded for this clone. The rearrangement joins TRBV5-4 to TRBJ2-7; 7 positions agree with TRBD1. The J segment lost 0 bases and the V segment lost 4 bases, leaving 7 bases of the junction unmatched. The length of the CDR3 is 15 residues. The germline CDR1 and CDR2 sequences are SGHNT and YYREEE (reference sequence). CDR3 in DNA: TGTGCCAGCAGCCCCGGGACAGTTAGCTCCTACGAGCAGTACTTC. It yields the protein CASSPGTVSSYEQYF.

V usage is TRBV7-3 and J usage is TRBJ1-1; D unresolved. The germline V gene has CDR1 SGHTA and CDR2 FQGTGA. V lost 3 bases, J lost 5 bases, and 13 bases lay in between. The CDR3 is 14 amino acids. CDR3 sequence (DNA): TGTGCCAGCAGCTTCGGTCCGGGTGGGACTGAAGCTTTCTTT. The encoded protein is CASSFGPGGTEAFF.

The chain employs TRBV7-9 and TRBJ2-5; 9 bases are a match to TRBD1. Trimming removed 5 bases from V and 4 bases from J; junction bases left unmatched: 8. The CDR3 loop spans 15 amino acids. Germline V lookup: CDR1 SEHNR, CDR2 FQNEAQ (reference sequence). CDR3 loop: CASSRWGQGIETQYF. The DNA for the CDR3 is TGTGCCAGCAGCCGGTGGGGACAGGGTATAGAGACCCAGTACTTC. The full variable domain, its missing parts supplied by reference TRBV7-9 and TRBJ2-5, is DTGVSQNPRHKITKRGQNVTFRCDPISEHNRLYWYRQTLGQGPEFLTYFQNEAQLEKSRLLSDRFSAERPKGSFSTLEIQRTEQGDSAMYLCASSRWGQGIETQYFGPGTRLLVL.

The chain employs TRBV10-1 and TRBJ2-7; 7 nucleotides align to TRBD1. The CDR3 length is 17 residues. CDR1 WNHNN and CDR2 SYGVQD come from the germline V gene (reference sequence). The V and J ends lost 4 bases and 2 bases, in that order; junction bases with no gene match: 14. CDR3 region: CASSVKDRSWLTYEQYF. CDR3 DNA: TGCGCCAGCAGTGTTAAGGACAGGAGTTGGCTGACCTACGAGCAGTACTTC.

This chain connects TRBV9 to TRBJ2-7, with TRBD1 matching 10 bases. CDR3 length equals 15 residues. Trimming removed 1 base from V and 5 bases from J; junction bases left unmatched: 6. The germline V gene encodes CDR1 SGDLS and CDR2 YYNGEE. The CDR3 sequence: CASSVTGTGAHEQYF. CDR3 nucleotide sequence: TGTGCCAGCAGCGTAACCGGGACAGGGGCTCACGAGCAGTACTTC.

V and J are TRBV18 and TRBJ2-7; possibly TRBD1 for D (6 bases). The CDR3 has 15 residues. Germline V gene lookup returns CDR1 KGHSH and CDR2 LQKENI. Trimming removed 3 bases at V and 4 bases at J, with 16 bases between. CDR3 protein: CASSPVGGTFYEQYF. As DNA, the CDR3 is TGTGCCAGCTCACCGGTAGGGGGTACTTTTTACGAGCAGTACTTC.

The CDR3 DNA is TGTGCCAGCAGTGAAAGCCCCGCAGGGTATAATTCACCCCTCCACTTT. Translated: CASSESPAGYNSPLHF. The V and J genes are TRBV6-1 and TRBJ1-6, with D possibly matching TRBD1 (5 bases). CDR3 length: 16 residues. V dropped 2 bases and J dropped 4 bases, with 12 bases sitting between them. Germline V lookup: CDR1 MNHNS, CDR2 SASEGT.

In its sample, this clone was seen once. The CDR3 protein is CASSSYKGDGHEQYF. DNA of the CDR3: TGTGCCAGCAGTTCGTATAAGGGAGATGGGCACGAGCAGTACTTC. The chain has TRBV27 and TRBJ2-7; D is possibly TRBD2 (5 bases). V was clipped by 4 bases and J by 5 bases, with 18 bases between them. The germline gives CDR1 MNHEY, CDR2 SMNVEV (reference sequence). The CDR3 has 15 amino acids.

The chain carries TRBV7-2 and TRBJ1-2; the match to TRBD1 covers 7 bases. The CDR3 contains 15 residues. CDR1 and CDR2 (germline): SGHTA, FQGNSA. V shed 1 base and J 2 bases; nucleotides not matched to a gene: 4. The DNA of the CDR3 is TGTGCCAGCAGCTTAGGGTTCAGGGGGAACTATGGCTACACCTTC. Its protein product is CASSLGFRGNYGYTF. Together with reference TRBV7-2 and TRBJ1-2, the CDR3 gives the full variable domain: GAGVSQSPSNKVTEKGKDVELRCDPISGHTALYWYRQSLGQGLEFLIYFQGNSAPDKSGLPSDRFSAERTGGSVSTLTIQRTQQEDSAVYLCASSLGFRGNYGYTFGSGTRLTVV.

The V call is TRBV5-1, the J call TRBJ2-1; D is perhaps TRBD2 (5 bases). Germline CDR1 reads SGHRS; CDR2 reads YFSETQ. Trimming left V 2 bases short and J 8 bases short, with 11 bases between. This CDR3 region has 13 residues. CDR3 in amino acids: CASSLLGIYEQFF. The CDR3 nucleotides read TGCGCCAGCAGCTTACTAGGTATCTATGAGCAGTTCTTC.

This clone came up a few times. V usage is TRBV7-2 and J usage is TRBJ1-2; TRBD1 matches at 11 bases. Germline CDR1 and CDR2: SGHTA and FQGNSA. The CDR3 totals 15 residues. With 5 bases clipped from V and 8 bases from J, the junction kept 10 bases outside the gene matches. Written as DNA, the CDR3 is TGTGCCAGCAGCCGGCCCCCGGGACAGGGGGGAGGCTACACCTTC. This codes for CASSRPPGQGGGYTF.

This clone was observed a single time. This sequence joins TRBV28 and TRBJ1-2; 10 bases are shared with TRBD1. CDR1 is MDHEN, CDR2 SYDVKM, per germline. The CDR3 extends over 17 amino acids. The junction had 9 bases not matched to a gene; V was cut back by 4 bases and J by 1 base. The CDR3 DNA follows: TGTGCCAGCAGTTCACGCCCGGGACAGGGGTTTAACTATGGCTACACCTTC. It translates to CASSSRPGQGFNYGYTF.

The chain has TRBV5-1 and TRBJ2-1; no firm D call. V was cut by 0 bases and J by 1 base, with 8 bases left in between. This CDR3 contains 15 residues. Germline loops: CDR1 SGHRS, CDR2 YFSETQ. The CDR3 loop reads CASSLDRLSYNEQFF. Here the CDR3 DNA reads TGCGCCAGCAGCTTGGATCGGTTATCCTACAATGAGCAGTTCTTC.

This chain links TRBV10-3 with TRBJ2-3; 11 bases line up with TRBD2. This CDR3 comprises 15 residues. J lost 4 bases, V lost 6 bases, and 6 bases had no gene match. CDR1 is ENHRY and CDR2 is SYGVKD in the germline V gene. CDR3 sequence: CAIRDSGRAPDTQYF. As DNA, the CDR3 is TGTGCCATCAGGGATAGCGGGAGGGCCCCAGATACGCAGTATTTT.

The CDR3 region is CASSLSGVGEKLFF. Written as DNA, the CDR3 is TGTGCCAGCAGCTTATCAGGGGTTGGTGAAAAACTGTTTTTT. V gene TRBV7-9 combines with J gene TRBJ1-4; the D gene is possibly TRBD1 (6 bases). The CDR3 contains 14 residues. CDR1 and CDR2 (germline): SEHNR, FQNEAQ (reference sequence). V lost 2 bases and J lost 7, with 11 bases in between.

Concerning this clone itself: It is likely a read error, because the conserved phenylalanine at the end of the CDR3 is missing. This chain joins TRBV19 and TRBJ2-7; 7 positions match TRBD1. From germline, CDR1 is LNHDA and CDR2 SQIVND (reference sequence). The junction had 4 bases not matched to a gene; V was cut back by 5 bases and J by 3 bases. The CDR3 loop spans 13 amino acids. DNA for the CDR3: TGTGCCAGTAGTCTTGGACAGGACTACGAGCAGTACCTC. Translating gives CASSLGQDYEQYL.

The V and J genes are TRBV7-3 and TRBJ2-1; 9 positions agree with TRBD2. The germline V gene encodes CDR1 SGHTA and CDR2 FQGTGA. The CDR3 runs to 21 residues. Trimming took 3 bases from V and 2 from J; bases not matched to a gene: 20. Here the CDR3 DNA reads TGTGCCAGCAGCTTCAAGAACACCCTCGACAAGGCTAGCGGGACCTACAATGAGCAGTTCTTC. Amino acids: CASSFKNTLDKASGTYNEQFF.

This rearrangement joins TRBV27 to TRBJ2-1, with 10 bases aligning to TRBD2. V shed 6 bases, J shed 2 bases, and the junction held 7 bases outside the gene matches. Per germline, CDR1 MNHEY and CDR2 SMNVEV (reference sequence). The CDR3 has 16 amino acids. The CDR3 region has the DNA TGTGCCAGCAGCTATCGCCTAGCGGGGGCCTACAATGAGCAGTTCTTC. It codes for CASSYRLAGAYNEQFF.

This clone was recorded a few times. This chain joins TRBV5-6 and TRBJ1-1; a possible D gene is TRBD1 (5 bases). Germline values: CDR1 SGHDT, CDR2 YYEEEE. CDR3 size: 14 residues. The V gene lost 4 bases and the J gene lost 4 bases, with 14 bases spanning the gap. As DNA, the CDR3 is TGTGCCAGCAGCCACCCCGGGGGTATCACTGAAGCTTTCTTT. It yields the protein CASSHPGGITEAFF.

V usage is TRBV4-1 and J usage is TRBJ2-7; a possible D gene is TRBD1 (6 bases). With 8 bases removed from V and 5 bases from J, the gap between germline ends came to 13 bases. The V gene's germline CDR1 is MGHRA and CDR2 YSYEKL. This CDR3 spans 12 amino acids. Here the CDR3 DNA reads TGCGCCAGCGCCCAAACAGGGAACGAGCAGTACTTC. Protein product: CASAQTGNEQYF.

V gene TRBV15 combines with J gene TRBJ1-2; D might be TRBD1 (6 bases). Trimming pared 3 bases from V and 0 bases from J, leaving 17 bases between. This CDR3 is built from 17 residues. Germline V gene sequence: CDR1 LNHNV, CDR2 YYDKDF (reference sequence). Here the CDR3 reads CATSRGAGVKSNYGYTF. DNA of the CDR3: TGTGCCACCAGCAGGGGGGCAGGGGTGAAATCTAACTATGGCTACACCTTC.

The table lists this clone with a count of one. This sequence joins TRBV7-9 and TRBJ2-2, with D perhaps TRBD2 (5 bases). In germline, CDR1 is SEHNR, CDR2 FQNEAQ (reference sequence). V was cut by 8 bases and J by 7 bases, with 14 bases left in between. CDR3 length equals 13 residues. CDR3 loop: CASRSNGGGELFF. In DNA, the CDR3 is TGTGCCAGCCGGTCAAACGGAGGCGGGGAGCTGTTTTTT.

V gene TRBV18 combines with J gene TRBJ1-2; 7 bases align to TRBD1. The germline V gene encodes CDR1 KGHSH and CDR2 LQKENI. This CDR3 contains 15 residues. The ends lost 6 bases at V and 3 bases at J; junction bases unmatched: 10. In DNA, the CDR3 is TGTGCCAGCTCCCCGATCGACAGGGAATACTATGGCTACACCTTC. Protein sequence: CASSPIDREYYGYTF.

The chain couples TRBV7-9 to TRBJ1-1, with a tentative D call TRBD1 (5 bases). CDR3 length equals 15 residues. V was clipped by 5 bases and J by 0 bases, with 13 bases between them. CDR1 is SEHNR, CDR2 FQNEAQ, per germline (reference sequence). The CDR3 region is CASSPIDSMNTEAFF. Here the CDR3 DNA reads TGTGCCAGCAGCCCTATAGACAGCATGAACACTGAAGCTTTCTTT.